This T cell receptor (beta chain) was found in a study of cytomegalovirus exposure and HLA in healthy donors. Study outcomes and limitations: Trimming of TCR beta V- and J-genes showed a link, identified in a later analysis, to a missense DCLRE1C variant. In a later analysis, at a false discovery rate of 0.05, 16,951 TCR beta sequences matched HLA alleles.

Trimming took 11 bases from V and 0 from J; bases not matched to a gene: 7. This CDR3 has 13 amino acids. Germline-derived CDR1 and CDR2 are MDHEN and SYDVKM. Turning to this clone: The target antigen is unknown.

The PCR was carried out with 60 Vbeta primers and 13 Jbeta primers. Some clones are missing from TCRdb's copy, which holds only in-frame ones; the method was immunoSEQ multiplex PCR. The data hold 90,000 to 120,000 clones, with 73% observed a single time. The TCR sequence derives from a man aged 25 to 40 in good health and CMV-seronegative. The J gene is TRBJ2-7, the V gene TRBV28, with 7 bases matching TRBD2. Sequencing input: PBMCs. The CDR3 region has the DNA TGTGCCGGGAGGGCGGGGAGCTCCTACGAGCAGTACTTC. Its protein product is CAGRAGSSYEQYF.